What follows are 11 T cell receptor beta chains derived from one specimen sequenced in a study of T cells in Graves' hyperthyroidism and ophthalmopathy. Regions amplified from RNA transcripts were the TCR beta CDR3 regions. The HTBI primer set was used in a first-round RT-PCR of the TCR CDR3. TCRdb independently ran MiXCR on the multiplex PCR reads; one entry per CDR3 protein. This table has 95,000 to 100,000 distinct CDR3 sequences, around 50% appearing once. Sequencing used blood. These receptor sequences come from a woman aged 40 to 50 with Graves' hyperthyroidism.

In its sample, this clonotype was seen a few times. The chain couples TRBV7-3 to TRBJ2-7; the match to TRBD1 covers 8 bases. The J segment lost 2 bases and the V segment lost 6 bases, leaving 9 bases of the junction unmatched. This CDR3 has 15 residues. Germline assignment: CDR1 SGHTA and CDR2 FQGTGA. CDR3 coding DNA: TGTGCCAGCAGTACCCCCCAGGGGGCGACCTACGAGCAGTACTTC. Its translation: CASSTPQGATYEQYF. The full variable domain, with the rest looked up from reference TRBV7-3 and TRBJ2-7, is GAGVSQTPSNKVTEKGKYVELRCDPISGHTALYWYRQSLGQGPEFLIYFQGTGAADDSGLPNDRFFAVRPEGSVSTLKIQRTERGDSAVYLCASSTPQGATYEQYFGPGTRLTVT.

The rearrangement links TRBV7-9 to TRBJ2-4; D perhaps matches TRBD2 (6 bases). The germline gives CDR1 SEHNR, CDR2 FQNEAQ (reference sequence). Trimming removed 5 bases from V and 4 bases from J, with 12 bases in between. The CDR3 totals 14 residues. This CDR3 reads CASSPVAGKNIQYF. CDR3 nucleotides: TGTGCCAGCAGCCCAGTGGCGGGGAAAAACATTCAGTACTTC.

This clonotype was counted at least ten times. This chain connects TRBV20-1 to TRBJ1-1, with a tentative D call TRBD1 (6 bases). Germline values: CDR1 DFQATT, CDR2 SNEGSKA (reference sequence). The CDR3 extends over 11 amino acids. V lost 5 bases to trimming and J lost 7 bases, with 11 bases between them. As DNA, the CDR3 is TGCAGTGCTGACAGGAGTTTTGAAGCTTTCTTT. Protein sequence: CSADRSFEAFF.

The V and J genes are TRBV29-1 and TRBJ2-7; 9 bases match TRBD1. The CDR3 spans 12 residues. Germline lookup yields CDR1 SQVTM and CDR2 ANQGSEA. V shed 6 bases and J 4 bases; nucleotides not matched to a gene: 4. The CDR3 protein is CSVQGARYEQYF. The CDR3 nucleotides read TGCAGCGTACAGGGGGCTCGGTACGAGCAGTACTTC.

V gene TRBV29-1 combines with J gene TRBJ2-7, with D perhaps matching TRBD1 or TRBD2 (5 bases each). The CDR3 length is 13 residues. The germline V gene has CDR1 SQVTM and CDR2 ANQGSEA. Deletions cut 2 bases from V and 0 bases from J, with 8 bases between. CDR3 DNA sequence: TGCAGCGTTGAACGGGACCCCTCCTACGAGCAGTACTTC. Protein sequence: CSVERDPSYEQYF.

This sequence joins TRBV10-2 and TRBJ2-7; 9 nucleotides align to TRBD1. Germline CDR1 reads WSHSY; CDR2 reads SAAADI. The CDR3 consists of 19 residues. J gave up 0 bases and V 3 bases, and 15 bases lay outside the gene matches. The CDR3 coding sequence is TGCGCCAGCAGTGAATCCGTGACAGGGGGGCCCCAAAGCTCCTACGAGCAGTACTTC. It is translated as CASSESVTGGPQSSYEQYF.

Details on this clonotype: Likely a read error: the CDR3 ends without its conserved phenylalanine or tryptophan. CDR3 in amino acids: CAISESIDGDTQYL. The CDR3 nucleotides are TGTGCCATCAGTGAGTCAATAGATGGCGATACGCAGTATCTT. This chain uses TRBV10-3 with TRBJ2-3, with D unresolved. CDR3 length: 14 amino acids. Germline V gene lookup returns CDR1 ENHRY and CDR2 SYGVKD. With 0 bases removed from V and 6 bases from J, the gap between germline ends came to 10 bases.

This sequence joins TRBV7-3 and TRBJ1-1, with TRBD1 matching 7 bases. The length of the CDR3 is 12 residues. Germline CDR1 SGHTA, CDR2 FQGTGA. V was pared by 6 bases and J by 11 bases, with 9 bases of the junction left unmatched. CDR3 residues: CASSNGQAGAFF. The DNA of the CDR3 is TGTGCCAGCAGTAACGGACAGGCTGGGGCTTTCTTT.

V is TRBV6-6 and J is TRBJ1-5, with D possibly matching TRBD1 (5 bases). Between the trimmed V and J ends, which lost 6 bases and 5 bases, there was a span of 17 bases. The CDR3 consists of 15 residues. Germline V gene data show CDR1 as MNHNY and CDR2 as SVGAGI (reference sequence). Here the CDR3 DNA reads TGTGCCAGCAGCCCAGGCTGGGGGGGGGATCAGCCCCAGCATTTT. As protein: CASSPGWGGDQPQHF.

The chain recombines TRBV2 with TRBJ2-5; maybe TRBD2 (6 bases). Germline values: CDR1 SNHLY, CDR2 FYNNEI. With 0 bases removed from V and 9 bases from J, the gap between germline ends came to 20 bases. This CDR3 region has 16 residues. CDR3: CASSEAAGWSNQPQYF. The CDR3 nucleotides are TGTGCCAGCAGTGAAGCGGCGGGGTGGAGCAATCAGCCCCAGTACTTC. Full variable domain (remainder filled in from reference TRBV2 and TRBJ2-5): EPEVTQTPSHQVTQMGQEVILRCVPISNHLYFYWYRQILGQKVEFLVSFYNNEISEKSEIFDDQFSVERPDGSNFTLKIRSTKLEDSAMYFCASSEAAGWSNQPQYFGPGTRLLVL.

CDR3 protein: CASRGARKQYF. CDR3 DNA sequence: TGTGCCAGCAGGGGAGCCAGGAAGCAGTACTTC. The chain employs TRBV2 and TRBJ2-7; the D gene is possibly TRBD2 (5 bases). The CDR3 extends over 11 amino acids. Germline-derived CDR1 and CDR2 are SNHLY and FYNNEI. The V and J ends lost 6 bases and 8 bases respectively, with 11 bases between them. Full variable domain (remainder filled in from reference TRBV2 and TRBJ2-7): EPEVTQTPSHQVTQMGQEVILRCVPISNHLYFYWYRQILGQKVEFLVSFYNNEISEKSEIFDDQFSVERPDGSNFTLKIRSTKLEDSAMYFCASRGARKQYFGPGTRLTVT.